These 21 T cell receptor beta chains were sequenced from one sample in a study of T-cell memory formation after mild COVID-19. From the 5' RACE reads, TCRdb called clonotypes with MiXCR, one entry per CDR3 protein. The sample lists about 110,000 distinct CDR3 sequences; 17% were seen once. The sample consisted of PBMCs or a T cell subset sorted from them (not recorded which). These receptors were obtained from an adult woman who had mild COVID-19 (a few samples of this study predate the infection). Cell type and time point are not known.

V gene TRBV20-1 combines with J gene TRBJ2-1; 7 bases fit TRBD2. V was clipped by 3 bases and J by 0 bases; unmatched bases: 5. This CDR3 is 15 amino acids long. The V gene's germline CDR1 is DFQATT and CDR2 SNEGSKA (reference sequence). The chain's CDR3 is CSARPLAVSYNEQFF. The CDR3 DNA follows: TGCAGTGCTAGGCCCCTAGCGGTCTCCTACAATGAGCAGTTCTTC.

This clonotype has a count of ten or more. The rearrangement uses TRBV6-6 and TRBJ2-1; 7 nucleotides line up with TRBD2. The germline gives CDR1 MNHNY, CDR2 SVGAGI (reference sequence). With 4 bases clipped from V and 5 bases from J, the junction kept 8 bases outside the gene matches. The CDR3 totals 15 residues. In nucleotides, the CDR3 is TGTGCCAGCAGTTCCATCATGGGGAGGGACAATGAGCAGTTCTTC. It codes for CASSSIMGRDNEQFF.

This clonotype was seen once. The CDR3 bases are TGTGCCAGCAGAAATCGGGGCTACTCCTACGAGCAGTACTTC. Protein sequence: CASRNRGYSYEQYF. This rearrangement joins TRBV13 to TRBJ2-7, with D perhaps assigned TRBD1 or TRBD2 (5 bases each). V was shortened by 6 bases and J by 0 bases, with 12 bases between the two germline ends. This CDR3 region has 14 residues. Germline V CDR1 and CDR2: PRHDT, FYEKMQ (reference sequence). The full variable domain, rest sourced from reference TRBV13 and TRBJ2-7, is AAGVIQSPRHLIKEKRETATLKCYPIPRHDTVYWYQQGPGQDPQFLISFYEKMQSDKGSIPDRFSAQQFSDYHSELNMSSLELGDSALYFCASRNRGYSYEQYFGPGTRLTVT.

The CDR3 nucleotides read TGTGCCACCAGCGAAACCTCCTACGAGCAGTACTTC. It is translated as CATSETSYEQYF. This rearrangement joins TRBV15 to TRBJ2-7; D gene unclear. The germline V gene has CDR1 LNHNV and CDR2 YYDKDF (reference sequence). The CDR3 is 12 amino acids. Trimming removed 5 bases at V and 0 bases at J, with 5 bases between.

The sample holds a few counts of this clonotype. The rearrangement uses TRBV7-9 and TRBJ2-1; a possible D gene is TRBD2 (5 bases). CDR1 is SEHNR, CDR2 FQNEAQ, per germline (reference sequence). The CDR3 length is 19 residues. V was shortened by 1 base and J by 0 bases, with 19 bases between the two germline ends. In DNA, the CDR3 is TGTGCCAGCAGCTTAGAAGTCTTGGGCAGACTAAACTCCTACAATGAGCAGTTCTTC. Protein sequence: CASSLEVLGRLNSYNEQFF.

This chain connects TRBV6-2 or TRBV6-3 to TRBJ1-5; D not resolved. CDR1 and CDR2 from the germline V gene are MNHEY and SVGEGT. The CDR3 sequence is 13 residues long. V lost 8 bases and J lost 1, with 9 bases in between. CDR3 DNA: TGTGCCAGCGGGGAGGTGAGCAATCAGCCCCAGCATTTT. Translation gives CASGEVSNQPQHF.

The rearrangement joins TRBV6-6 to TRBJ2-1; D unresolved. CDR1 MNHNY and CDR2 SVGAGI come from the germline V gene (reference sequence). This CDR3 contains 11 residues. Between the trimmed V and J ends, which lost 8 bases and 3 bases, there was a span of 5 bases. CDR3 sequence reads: CASRHYNEQFF. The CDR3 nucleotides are TGTGCCAGCCGACACTACAATGAGCAGTTCTTC.

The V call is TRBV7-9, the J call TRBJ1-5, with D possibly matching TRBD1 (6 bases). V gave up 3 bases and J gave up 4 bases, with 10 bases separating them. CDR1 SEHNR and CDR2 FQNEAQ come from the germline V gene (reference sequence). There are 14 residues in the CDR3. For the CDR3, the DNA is TGTGCCAGCAGCTTTTCTACAGGGAATCAGCCCCAGCATTTT. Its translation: CASSFSTGNQPQHF.

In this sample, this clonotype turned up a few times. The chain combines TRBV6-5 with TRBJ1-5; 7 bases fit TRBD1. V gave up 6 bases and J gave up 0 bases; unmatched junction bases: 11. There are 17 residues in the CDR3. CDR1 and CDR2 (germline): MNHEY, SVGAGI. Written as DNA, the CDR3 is TGTGCCAGCAGGGATCGGACAGGCGAATATAGCAATCAGCCCCAGCATTTT. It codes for CASRDRTGEYSNQPQHF.

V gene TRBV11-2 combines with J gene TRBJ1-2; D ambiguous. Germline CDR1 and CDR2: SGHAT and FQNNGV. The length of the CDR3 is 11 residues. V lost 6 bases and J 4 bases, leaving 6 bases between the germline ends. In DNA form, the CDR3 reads TGTGCCAGCAGGGTAGTCTATGGCTACACCTTC. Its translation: CASRVVYGYTF.

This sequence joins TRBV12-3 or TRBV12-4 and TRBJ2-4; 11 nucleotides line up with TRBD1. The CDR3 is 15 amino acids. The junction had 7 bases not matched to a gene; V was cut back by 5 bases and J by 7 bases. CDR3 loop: CASSIRTGGVNIQYF. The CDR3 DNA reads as TGTGCCAGCAGTATTCGGACAGGGGGCGTCAACATTCAGTACTTC.

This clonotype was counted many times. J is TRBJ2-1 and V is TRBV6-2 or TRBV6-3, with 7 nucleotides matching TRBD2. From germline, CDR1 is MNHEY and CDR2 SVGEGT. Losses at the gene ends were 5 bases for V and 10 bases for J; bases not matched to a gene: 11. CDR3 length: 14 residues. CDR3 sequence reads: CASSGLGAPSEQFF. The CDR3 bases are TGTGCCAGCAGTGGACTAGGAGCGCCCAGCGAGCAGTTCTTC.

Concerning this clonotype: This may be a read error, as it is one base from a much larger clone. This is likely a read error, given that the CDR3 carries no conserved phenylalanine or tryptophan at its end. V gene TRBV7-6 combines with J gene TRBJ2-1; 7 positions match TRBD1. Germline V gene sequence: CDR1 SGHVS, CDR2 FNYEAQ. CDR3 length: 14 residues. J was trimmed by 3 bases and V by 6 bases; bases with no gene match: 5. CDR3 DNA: TGTGCCAGCAGTCAACAGGGGAACTACAATGAGCAGTTCTTA. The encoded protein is CASSQQGNYNEQFL.

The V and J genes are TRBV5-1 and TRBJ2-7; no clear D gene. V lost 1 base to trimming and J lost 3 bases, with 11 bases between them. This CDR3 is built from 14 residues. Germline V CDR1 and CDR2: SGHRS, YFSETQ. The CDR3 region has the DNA TGCGCCAGCAGCTTGAAGAGTCTTCACTACGAGCAGTACTTC. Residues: CASSLKSLHYEQYF.

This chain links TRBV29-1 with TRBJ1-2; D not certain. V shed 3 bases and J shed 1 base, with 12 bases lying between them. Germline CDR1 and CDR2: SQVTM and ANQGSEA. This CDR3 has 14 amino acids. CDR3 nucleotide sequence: TGCAGCGTTGATCGGTCAGCAAATAACTATGGCTACACCTTC. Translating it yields CSVDRSANNYGYTF.

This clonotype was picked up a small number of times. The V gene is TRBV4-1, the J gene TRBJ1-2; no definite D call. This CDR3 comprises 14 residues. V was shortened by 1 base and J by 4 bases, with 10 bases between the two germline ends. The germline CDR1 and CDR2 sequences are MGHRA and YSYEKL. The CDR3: CASSQAYTVYGYTF. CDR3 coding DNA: TGCGCCAGCAGCCAAGCTTACACCGTCTATGGCTACACCTTC.

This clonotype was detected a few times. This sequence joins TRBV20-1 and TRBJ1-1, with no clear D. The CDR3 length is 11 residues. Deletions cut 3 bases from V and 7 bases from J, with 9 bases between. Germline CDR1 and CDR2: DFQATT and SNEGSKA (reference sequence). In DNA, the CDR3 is TGCAGTGCTAGTTTAGGGATTGAAGCTTTCTTT. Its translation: CSASLGIEAFF.

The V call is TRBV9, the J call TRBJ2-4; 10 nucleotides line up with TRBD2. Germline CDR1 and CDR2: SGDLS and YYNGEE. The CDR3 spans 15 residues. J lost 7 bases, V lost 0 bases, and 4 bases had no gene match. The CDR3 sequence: CASSVAAGGPNIQYF. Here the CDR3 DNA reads TGTGCCAGCAGCGTAGCAGCGGGAGGGCCGAACATTCAGTACTTC.

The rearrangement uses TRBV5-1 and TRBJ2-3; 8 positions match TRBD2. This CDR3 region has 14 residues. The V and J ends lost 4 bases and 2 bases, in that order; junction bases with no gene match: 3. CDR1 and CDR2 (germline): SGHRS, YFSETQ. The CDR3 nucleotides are TGCGCCAGCAGCGTAGCGGGAATCACAGATACGCAGTATTTT. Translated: CASSVAGITDTQYF.

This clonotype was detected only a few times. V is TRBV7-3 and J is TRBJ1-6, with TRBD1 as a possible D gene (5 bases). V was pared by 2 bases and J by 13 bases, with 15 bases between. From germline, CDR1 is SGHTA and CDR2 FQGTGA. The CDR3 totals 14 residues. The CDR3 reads CASSLEGQGDPLHF. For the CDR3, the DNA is TGTGCCAGCAGCTTAGAGGGCCAGGGCGACCCCCTCCACTTT.

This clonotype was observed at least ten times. CDR3 in DNA: TGCGCCAGCAGCTTGGGACCAGCGGGAGTGTTAGAGACCCAGTACTTC. It translates to CASSLGPAGVLETQYF. The chain couples TRBV5-1 to TRBJ2-5, with TRBD2 matching 8 bases. V was clipped by 0 bases and J by 4 bases; unmatched bases: 8. Germline V CDR1 and CDR2: SGHRS, YFSETQ. The CDR3 has 16 residues.